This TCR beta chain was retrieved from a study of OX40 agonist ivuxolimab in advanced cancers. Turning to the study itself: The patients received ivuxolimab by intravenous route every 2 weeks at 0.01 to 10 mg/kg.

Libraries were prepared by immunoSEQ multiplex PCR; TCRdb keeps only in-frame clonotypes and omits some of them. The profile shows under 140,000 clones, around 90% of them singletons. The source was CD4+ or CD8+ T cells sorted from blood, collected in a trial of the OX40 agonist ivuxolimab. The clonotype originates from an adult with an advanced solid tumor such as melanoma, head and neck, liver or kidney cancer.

The CDR3: CASGNLTDPKSRYEQYF. In nucleotides, the CDR3 is TGTGCCAGCGGTAACCTCACGGATCCGAAATCCCGCTACGAGCAGTACTTC. This rearrangement joins TRBV13 to TRBJ2-7; D gene uncertain. The CDR3 is made up of 17 amino acids. From germline, CDR1 is PRHDT and CDR2 FYEKMQ (reference sequence). V was pared by 8 bases and J by 3 bases, with 26 bases between.